The subject of this entry is one T cell receptor beta chain. The target antigen is unknown. Healthy Caucasians alone served as donors. Addition of a universal primer site occurred through template switching, and cDNA carried unique molecular identifiers. A single record per CDR3 protein comes from TCRdb applying MiXCR to the 5' RACE reads. The data show about 900,000 distinct CDR3 sequences, around an eighth seen once. This specimen comes from a study of identical twins. Study-level results: It was possible that invariant MAIT and iNKT cells partly confounded the zero-insertion analyses.

Germline-derived CDR1 and CDR2 are SGHRS and YFSETQ. Trimming cost V 5 bases and J 5 bases, with 10 bases left between them. This CDR3 is 13 amino acids long. These sequences were also reported in another study, on yellow fever vaccine responses in identical twins.

This TCR was sampled from a woman under 30 in good health. Sequenced material: PBMCs. The gene calls are TRBV5-1 and TRBJ1-4; D is undetermined. The CDR3 nucleotides read TGCGCCAGCAGGCGGGAGTCAAATGAAAAACTGTTTTTT. It yields the protein CASRRESNEKLFF.